Presented here are 6 T cell receptor beta chains from one specimen sequenced in a study of blood T cells in healthy people across ages. A sample-barcoded 5' primer and a J-beta primer mix were used in a second PCR of roughly 6 to 11 cycles. TCRdb used MiXCR to reprocess the 5' RACE reads, holding one entry per CDR3 protein. The repertoire holds about 730,000 distinct CDR3 sequences, with roughly 45% as singletons. Specimen: blood. The source is a woman aged 55-70 years in good health.

On this clonotype itself: A much larger clonotype is one base distant, so this may be a read error. The rearrangement links TRBV27 to TRBJ1-2, with TRBD1 matching 9 bases. This CDR3 has 14 residues. Germline loops: CDR1 MNHEY, CDR2 SMNVEV (reference sequence). J lost 2 bases, V lost 5 bases, and 3 bases had no gene match. The CDR3 sequence: CASSDRGGNYGYTF. Here the CDR3 DNA reads TGTGCCAGCAGTGACAGGGGGGGAAACTATGGCTACACCTTC.

J is TRBJ1-2 and V is TRBV20-1, with 7 bases identical to TRBD1. Germline V gene sequence: CDR1 DFQATT, CDR2 SNEGSKA (reference sequence). This CDR3 has 15 residues. V trimming: 0 bases; J trimming: 3 bases; junction bases outside the gene matches: 7. The CDR3 is CSARDWKGADYGYTF. Here the CDR3 DNA reads TGCAGTGCTAGAGATTGGAAGGGGGCAGACTATGGCTACACCTTC.

A remark on this clonotype: Given a much more abundant clone one base away, this may be a read error. The CDR3 spells CASSQLAGGLTNKSIQYF. Written as DNA, the CDR3 is TGTGCCAGCAGCCAACTAGCGGGGGGTTTAACTAACAAAAGCATTCAGTACTTC. The V call is TRBV12-3 or TRBV12-4, the J call TRBJ2-4, with TRBD2 matching 12 bases. The CDR3 is 18 amino acids.

The sample holds one count of this clonotype. A much more abundant neighbour one base away suggests this may be a read error. CDR3 sequence reads: CASSQGTGDYGQYF. The CDR3 DNA is TGTGCCAGCAGCCAAGGGACGGGCGACTACGGGCAGTACTTC. The chain links TRBV4-2 to TRBJ2-7, with D tentatively TRBD2 (5 bases). The CDR3 is made up of 14 amino acids. CDR1 is LGHNA, CDR2 YNFKEQ, per germline.

This chain links TRBV7-9 with TRBJ1-1; TRBD1 might be the D (5 bases). The germline CDR1 and CDR2 sequences are SEHNR and FQNEAQ (reference sequence). Trimming cost V 1 base and J 6 bases, with 12 bases left between them. The CDR3 contains 14 residues. This chain's CDR3 is CASSLDRWSPEAFF. The CDR3 DNA reads as TGTGCCAGCAGCTTAGACAGGTGGTCCCCTGAAGCTTTCTTT.

The chain combines TRBV15 with TRBJ1-2, with TRBD1 as a possible D gene (5 bases). Looked up from germline, CDR1 is LNHNV and CDR2 is YYDKDF (reference sequence). The CDR3 is 16 residues long. The V end lost 0 bases, the J end lost 4 bases, and 15 bases lay between the germline ends. CDR3 sequence: CATSRDLPGTFYGYTF. CDR3 DNA: TGTGCCACCAGCAGAGACCTTCCCGGGACCTTCTATGGCTACACCTTC.